This T cell receptor (beta chain) was documented in a study of CD8 T cells in ankylosing spondylitis. Whole-study findings and limits: Ankylosing spondylitis blood seemed to carry a telltale TCR beta motif made of several highly homologous variants.

This clonotype was seen a handful of times. What it recognizes is unknown. One entry per CDR3 protein results from TCRdb running MiXCR on the 5' RACE reads. The sample contains a few hundred thousand distinct CDR3 sequences, 12% of which appear only once. The CDR3 loop spans 14 amino acids. Germline V lookup: CDR1 MNHEY, CDR2 SMNVEV (reference sequence). V dropped 6 bases and J dropped 7; count of bases not matched to a gene: 7. The chain employs TRBV27 and TRBJ2-1; 9 bases are a match to TRBD2. The specimen sequenced was blood, either unsorted or a sorted T cell fraction (not recorded which). The clonotype originates from a male donor with ankylosing spondylitis. Here the CDR3 reads CASRASGKRNEQFF. Written as DNA, the CDR3 is TGTGCCAGCAGAGCTAGCGGGAAACGGAATGAGCAGTTCTTC.